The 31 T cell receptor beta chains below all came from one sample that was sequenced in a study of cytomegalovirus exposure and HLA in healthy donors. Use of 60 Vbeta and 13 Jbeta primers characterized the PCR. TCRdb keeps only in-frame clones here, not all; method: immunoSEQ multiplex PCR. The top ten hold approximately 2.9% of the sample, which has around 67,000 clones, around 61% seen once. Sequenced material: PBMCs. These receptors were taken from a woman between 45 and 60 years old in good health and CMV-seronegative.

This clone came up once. The CDR3 sequence is CASSLIGSLNTEAFF. As DNA, the CDR3 is TGTGCCAGCAGCTTGATTGGCAGTCTGAACACTGAAGCTTTCTTT. The chain carries TRBV5-6 and TRBJ1-1; no definite D call. The germline V and J ends were trimmed by 1 base and 0 bases, with 10 bases remaining between them. Germline V gene lookup returns CDR1 SGHDT and CDR2 YYEEEE. CDR3 length: 15 amino acids.

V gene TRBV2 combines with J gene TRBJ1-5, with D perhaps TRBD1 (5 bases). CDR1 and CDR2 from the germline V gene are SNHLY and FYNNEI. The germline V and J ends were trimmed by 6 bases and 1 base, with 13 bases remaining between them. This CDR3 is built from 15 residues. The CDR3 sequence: CASRLTQASNQPQHF. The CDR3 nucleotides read TGTGCCAGCAGACTAACACAGGCGAGCAATCAGCCCCAGCATTTT.

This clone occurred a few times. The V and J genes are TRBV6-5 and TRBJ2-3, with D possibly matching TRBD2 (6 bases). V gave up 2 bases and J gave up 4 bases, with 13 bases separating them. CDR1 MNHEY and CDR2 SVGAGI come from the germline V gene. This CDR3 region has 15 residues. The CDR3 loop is CASSYTGAGPDTQYF. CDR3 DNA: TGTGCCAGCAGTTACACGGGAGCGGGCCCAGATACGCAGTATTTT.

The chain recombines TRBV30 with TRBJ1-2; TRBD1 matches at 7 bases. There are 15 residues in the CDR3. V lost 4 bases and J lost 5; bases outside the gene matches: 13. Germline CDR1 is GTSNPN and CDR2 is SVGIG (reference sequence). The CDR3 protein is CAWIPLRQGGYGYTF. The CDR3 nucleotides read TGTGCCTGGATACCCCTCCGACAGGGCGGGTATGGCTACACCTTC.

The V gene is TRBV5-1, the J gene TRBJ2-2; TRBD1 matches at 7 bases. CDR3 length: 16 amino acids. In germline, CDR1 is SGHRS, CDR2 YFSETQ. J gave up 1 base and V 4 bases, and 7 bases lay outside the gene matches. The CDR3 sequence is CASSPAGQVNTGELFF. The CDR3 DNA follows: TGCGCCAGCAGCCCTGCCGGACAGGTGAACACCGGGGAGCTGTTTTTT.

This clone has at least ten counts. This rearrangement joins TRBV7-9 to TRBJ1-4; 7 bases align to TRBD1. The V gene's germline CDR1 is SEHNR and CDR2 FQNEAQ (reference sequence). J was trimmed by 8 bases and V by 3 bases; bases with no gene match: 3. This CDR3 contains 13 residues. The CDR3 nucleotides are TGTGCCAGCAGCTTTGACAGGGCGGAAAAACTGTTTTTT. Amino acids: CASSFDRAEKLFF.

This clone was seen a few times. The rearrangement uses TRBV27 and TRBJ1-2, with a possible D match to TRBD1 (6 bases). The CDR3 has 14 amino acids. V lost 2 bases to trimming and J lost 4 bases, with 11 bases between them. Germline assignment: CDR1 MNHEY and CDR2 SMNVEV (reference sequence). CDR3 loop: CASSLKDSPYGYTF. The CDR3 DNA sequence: TGTGCCAGCAGTTTAAAGGACAGTCCCTATGGCTACACCTTC.

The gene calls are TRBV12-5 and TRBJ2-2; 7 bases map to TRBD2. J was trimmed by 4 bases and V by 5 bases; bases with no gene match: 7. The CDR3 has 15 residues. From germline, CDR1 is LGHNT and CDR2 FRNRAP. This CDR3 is CASGLLAGLTGELFF. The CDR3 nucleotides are TGTGCTAGTGGTCTCTTAGCGGGCCTCACCGGGGAGCTGTTTTTT.

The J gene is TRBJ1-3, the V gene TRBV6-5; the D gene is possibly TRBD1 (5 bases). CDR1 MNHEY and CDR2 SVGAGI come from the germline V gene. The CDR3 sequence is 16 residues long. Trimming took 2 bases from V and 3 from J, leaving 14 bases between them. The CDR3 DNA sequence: TGTGCCAGCAGTTACACGTTCGGGGGAAGTGGAAACACCATATATTTT. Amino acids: CASSYTFGGSGNTIYF.

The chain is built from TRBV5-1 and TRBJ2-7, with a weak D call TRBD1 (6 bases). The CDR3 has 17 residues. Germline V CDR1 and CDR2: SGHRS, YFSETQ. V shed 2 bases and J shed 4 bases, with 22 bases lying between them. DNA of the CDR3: TGCGCCAGCAGCTTAAATTCCGGCGCAGGGGTTTATTACGAGCAGTACTTC. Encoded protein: CASSLNSGAGVYYEQYF.

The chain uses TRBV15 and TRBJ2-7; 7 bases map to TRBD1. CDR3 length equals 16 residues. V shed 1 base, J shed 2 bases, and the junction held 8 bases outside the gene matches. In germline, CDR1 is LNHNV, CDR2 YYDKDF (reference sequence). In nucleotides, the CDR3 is TGTGCCACCAGCAGAGCTTACCGGGACAGCACCTACGAGCAGTACTTC. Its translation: CATSRAYRDSTYEQYF. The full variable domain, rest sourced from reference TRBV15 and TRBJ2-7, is DAMVIQNPRYQVTQFGKPVTLSCSQTLNHNVMYWYQQKSSQAPKLLFHYYDKDFNNEADTPDNFQSRRPNTSFCFLDIRSPGLGDTAMYLCATSRAYRDSTYEQYFGPGTRLTVT.

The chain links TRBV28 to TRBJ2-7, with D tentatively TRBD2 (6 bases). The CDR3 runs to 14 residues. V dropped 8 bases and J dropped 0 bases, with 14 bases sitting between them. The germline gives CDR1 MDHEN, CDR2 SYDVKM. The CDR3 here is CASLGRDFSYEQYF. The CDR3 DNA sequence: TGTGCCAGCTTGGGCAGGGACTTCTCCTACGAGCAGTACTTC. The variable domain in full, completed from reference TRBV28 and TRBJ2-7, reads DVKVTQSSRYLVKRTGEKVFLECVQDMDHENMFWYRQDPGLGLRLIYFSYDVKMKEKGDIPEGYSVSREKKERFSLILESASTNQTSMYLCASLGRDFSYEQYFGPGTRLTVT.

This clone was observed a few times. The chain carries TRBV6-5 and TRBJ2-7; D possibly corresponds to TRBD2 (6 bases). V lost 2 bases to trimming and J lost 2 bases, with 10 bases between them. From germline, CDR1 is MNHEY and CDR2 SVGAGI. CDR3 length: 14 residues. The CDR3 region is CASSYIGGPYEQYF. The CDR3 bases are TGTGCCAGCAGTTACATCGGGGGACCCTACGAGCAGTACTTC.

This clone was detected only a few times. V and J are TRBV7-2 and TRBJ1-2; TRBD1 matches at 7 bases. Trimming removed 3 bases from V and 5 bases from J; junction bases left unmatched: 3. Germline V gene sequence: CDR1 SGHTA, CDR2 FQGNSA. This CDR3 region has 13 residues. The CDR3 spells CASSFLRGYGYTF. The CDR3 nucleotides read TGTGCCAGCAGCTTCCTCAGGGGGTATGGCTACACCTTC.

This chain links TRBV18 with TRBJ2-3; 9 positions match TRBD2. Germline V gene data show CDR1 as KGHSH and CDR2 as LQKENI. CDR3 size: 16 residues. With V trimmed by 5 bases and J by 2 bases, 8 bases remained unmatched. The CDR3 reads CASSSGLASLTDTQYF. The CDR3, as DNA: TGTGCCAGCTCATCGGGACTAGCCTCACTCACAGATACGCAGTATTTT. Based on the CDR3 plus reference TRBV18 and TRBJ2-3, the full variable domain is NAGVMQNPRHLVRRRGQEARLRCSPMKGHSHVYWYRQLPEEGLKFMVYLQKENIIDESGMPKERFSAEFPKEGPSILRIQQVVRGDSAAYFCASSSGLASLTDTQYFGPGTRLTVL.

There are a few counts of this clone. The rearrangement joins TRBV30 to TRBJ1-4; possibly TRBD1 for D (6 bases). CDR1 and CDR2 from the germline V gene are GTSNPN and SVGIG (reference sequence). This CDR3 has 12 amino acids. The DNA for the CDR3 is TGTGCGGGGGCGGGCCCTAATGAAAAACTGTTTTTT. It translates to CAGAGPNEKLFF.

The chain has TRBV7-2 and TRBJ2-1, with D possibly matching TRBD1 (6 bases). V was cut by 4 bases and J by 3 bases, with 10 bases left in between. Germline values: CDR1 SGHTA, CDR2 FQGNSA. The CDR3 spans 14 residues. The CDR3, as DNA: TGTGCCAGCAGCTCTGACAGGAGCTACAATGAGCAGTTCTTC. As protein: CASSSDRSYNEQFF. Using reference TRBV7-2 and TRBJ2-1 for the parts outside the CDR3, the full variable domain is GAGVSQSPSNKVTEKGKDVELRCDPISGHTALYWYRQSLGQGLEFLIYFQGNSAPDKSGLPSDRFSAERTGGSVSTLTIQRTQQEDSAVYLCASSSDRSYNEQFFGPGTRLTVL.

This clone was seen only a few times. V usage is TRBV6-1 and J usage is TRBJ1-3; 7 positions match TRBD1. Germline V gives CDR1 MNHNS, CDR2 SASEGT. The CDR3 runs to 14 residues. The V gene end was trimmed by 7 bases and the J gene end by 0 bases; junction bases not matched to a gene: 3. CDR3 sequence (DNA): TGTGCCAGCACTCGGGACAGCTCTGGAAACACCATATATTTT. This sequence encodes CASTRDSSGNTIYF.

CDR3 region: CASSPSGQGIEQYF. The CDR3, as DNA: TGTGCCAGCAGCCCCTCGGGACAGGGGATCGAGCAGTACTTC. V is TRBV7-2 and J is TRBJ2-7; 10 bases match TRBD1. The CDR3 runs to 14 residues. Germline CDR1 and CDR2: SGHTA and FQGNSA. Trimming at V came to 5 bases and at J to 6 bases, leaving 7 bases not matched to a gene.

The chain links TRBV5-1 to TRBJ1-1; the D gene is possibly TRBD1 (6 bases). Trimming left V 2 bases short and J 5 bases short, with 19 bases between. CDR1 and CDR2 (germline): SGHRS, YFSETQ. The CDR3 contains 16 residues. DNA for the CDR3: TGCGCCAGCAGCTTCGATCCGGGGGGCCTGGGGACTGAAGCTTTCTTT. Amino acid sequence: CASSFDPGGLGTEAFF.

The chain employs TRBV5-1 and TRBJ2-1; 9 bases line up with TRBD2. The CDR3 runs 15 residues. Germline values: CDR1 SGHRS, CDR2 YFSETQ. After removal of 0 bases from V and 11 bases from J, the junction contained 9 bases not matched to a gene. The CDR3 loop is CASSLEPGLARQQFF. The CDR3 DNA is TGCGCCAGCAGCTTGGAGCCTGGACTAGCGAGACAGCAGTTCTTC.

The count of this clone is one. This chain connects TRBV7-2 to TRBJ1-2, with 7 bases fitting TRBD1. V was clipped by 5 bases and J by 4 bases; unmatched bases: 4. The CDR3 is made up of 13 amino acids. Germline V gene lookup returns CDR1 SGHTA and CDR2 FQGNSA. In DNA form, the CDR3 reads TGTGCCAGCAGCATGGACAGGCTCTATGGCTACACCTTC. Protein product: CASSMDRLYGYTF.

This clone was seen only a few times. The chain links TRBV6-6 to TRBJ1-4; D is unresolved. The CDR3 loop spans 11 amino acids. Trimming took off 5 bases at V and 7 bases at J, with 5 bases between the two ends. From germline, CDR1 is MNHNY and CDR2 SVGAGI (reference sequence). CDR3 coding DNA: TGTGCCAGCAGTGTAGTTGAAAAACTGTTTTTT. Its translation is CASSVVEKLFF.

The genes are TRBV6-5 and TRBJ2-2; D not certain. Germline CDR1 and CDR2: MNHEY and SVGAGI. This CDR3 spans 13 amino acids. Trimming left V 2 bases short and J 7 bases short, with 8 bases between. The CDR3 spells CASSYLAGGELFF. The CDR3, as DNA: TGTGCCAGCAGTTACCTGGCTGGCGGGGAGCTGTTTTTT.

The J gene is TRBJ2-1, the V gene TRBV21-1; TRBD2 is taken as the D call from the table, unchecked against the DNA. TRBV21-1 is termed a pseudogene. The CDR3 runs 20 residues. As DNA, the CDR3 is TGTGCCAGCAGCAAGCGGACTAGCGGGCCAACCGGTAGCTCCTACAATGAGCAGTTCTTC. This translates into CASSKRTSGPTGSSYNEQFF.

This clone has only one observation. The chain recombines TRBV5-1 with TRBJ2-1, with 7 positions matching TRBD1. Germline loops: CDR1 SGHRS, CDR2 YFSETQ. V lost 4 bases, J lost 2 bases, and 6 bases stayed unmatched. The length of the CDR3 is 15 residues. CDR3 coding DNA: TGCGCCAGCAGCCTGACAGGGTGGCCCTACAATGAGCAGTTCTTC. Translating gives CASSLTGWPYNEQFF.

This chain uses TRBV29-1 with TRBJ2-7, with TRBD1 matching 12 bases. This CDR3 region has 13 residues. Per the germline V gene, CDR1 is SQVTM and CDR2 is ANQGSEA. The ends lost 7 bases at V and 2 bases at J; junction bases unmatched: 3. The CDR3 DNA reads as TGCAGCGGAGGGGACAGGGGGCCCTACGAGCAGTACTTC. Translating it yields CSGGDRGPYEQYF.

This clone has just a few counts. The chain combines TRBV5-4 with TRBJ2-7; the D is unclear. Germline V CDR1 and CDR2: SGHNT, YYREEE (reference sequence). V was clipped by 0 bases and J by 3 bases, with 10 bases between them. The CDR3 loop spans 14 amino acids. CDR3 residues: CASSLAGAYYEQYF. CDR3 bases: TGTGCCAGCAGCTTGGCCGGTGCGTACTACGAGCAGTACTTC.

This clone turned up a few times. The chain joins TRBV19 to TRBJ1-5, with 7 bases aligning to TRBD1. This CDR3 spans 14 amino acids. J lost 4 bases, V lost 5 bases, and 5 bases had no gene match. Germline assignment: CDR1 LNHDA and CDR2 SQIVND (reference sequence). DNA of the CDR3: TGTGCCAGTAGTGCAGGGGGTTCGAATCAGCCCCAGCATTTT. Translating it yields CASSAGGSNQPQHF.

The CDR3 coding sequence is TGTGCCAGCAGCCCCAGGACTAGCGGGTGGACAGATACGCAGTATTTT. Translating gives CASSPRTSGWTDTQYF. This chain joins TRBV4-2 and TRBJ2-3; 11 positions match TRBD2. The trim removed 4 bases at V and 3 bases at J, leaving 6 bases unmatched. The CDR3 length is 16 residues. The V gene's germline CDR1 is LGHNA and CDR2 YNFKEQ.

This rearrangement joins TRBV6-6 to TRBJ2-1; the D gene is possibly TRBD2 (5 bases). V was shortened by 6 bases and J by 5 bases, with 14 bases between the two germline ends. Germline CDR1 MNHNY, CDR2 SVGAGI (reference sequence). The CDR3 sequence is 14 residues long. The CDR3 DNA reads TGTGCCAGCAGGAGGGCAGGAGACAACAATGAGCAGTTCTTC. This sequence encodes CASRRAGDNNEQFF.